This T cell receptor beta chain was captured by sequencing in a study of OX40 agonist ivuxolimab in advanced cancers. Looking at the study overall: Hepatocellular carcinoma, melanoma, renal cell or head and neck cancer occurred in dose-escalation patients. Three individuals attained partial responses, comprising one hepatocellular carcinoma case and two cutaneous melanoma cases.

V was clipped by 0 bases and J by 3 bases, with 9 bases between them. Germline values: CDR1 SGHAT, CDR2 FQNNGV. This CDR3 has 14 amino acids. General study findings and limits: More expanded clones were found, on average, in CD8+ than in CD4+ T cells. Clonal expansion was among the lowest in partial responders at 0.1-3.0 mg/kg, especially CD8+.

A word on this clone: What it binds is not known.

This table comes from immunoSEQ multiplex PCR, and its TCRdb copy is limited to in-frame clones, with some not included. The table has fewer than 55,000 clones, 75% to 90% seen once. The chain joins TRBV11-2 to TRBJ2-7; TRBD2 is a possible D gene (6 bases). This receptor was taken from an adult with an advanced solid tumor such as melanoma, head and neck, liver or kidney cancer. The source material was CD4+ or CD8+ T cells sorted from blood, sampled in a trial of the OX40 agonist ivuxolimab. CDR3 nucleotides: TGTGCCAGCAGCTTAGAGGGGACTTACTACGAGCAGTACTTC. Protein sequence: CASSLEGTYYEQYF.